This T cell receptor beta chain was recorded in a study of OX40 agonist ivuxolimab in advanced cancers. On the study more broadly: It was ivuxolimab, an agonistic anti-OX40 (CD134) antibody, that patients were treated with. Dosing consisted of intravenous ivuxolimab at 0.01 to 10 mg/kg every 2 weeks.

The CDR3 is 14 amino acids. Germline CDR1 and CDR2: MNHEY and SVGAGI. V was clipped by 5 bases and J by 2 bases, with 13 bases between them. The repertoire was sequenced with immunoSEQ multiplex PCR; TCRdb's copy has only in-frame clones and lacks some. The data show 40,000 to 50,000 clones, about 89% seen once. Here the sequenced sample was CD4+ or CD8+ T cells sorted from blood, taken in a trial of the OX40 agonist ivuxolimab. The V gene is TRBV6-5, the J gene TRBJ2-7; the D gene is possibly TRBD2 (6 bases). The sequence was collected from an adult with an advanced solid tumor such as melanoma, head and neck, liver or kidney cancer. CDR3 DNA: TGTGCCAGCAGTCCCCGGCGGGGAACCTACGAGCAGTACTTC. As protein: CASSPRRGTYEQYF.